Each of the 10 T cell receptor beta chains below was sequenced from the same sample in a study of neurological immune-mediated disorders. Using its own MiXCR run on the 5' RACE reads, TCRdb lists one record per CDR3 protein. This table holds 40,000 to 55,000 distinct CDR3 sequences, approximately 5.8% found once. The sample taken for sequencing was CD4+ T cells from blood. All receptors derive from a woman between 18 and 30 years old with multiple sclerosis.

This clonotype was seen many times. The J gene is TRBJ2-3, the V gene TRBV28, with TRBD1 as a possible D gene (5 bases). CDR1 is MDHEN and CDR2 is SYDVKM in the germline V gene. V gave up 5 bases and J gave up 8 bases, with 14 bases separating them. CDR3 size: 13 residues. In DNA form, the CDR3 reads TGTGCCAGCAGTCCCCCAGGGCGAGGTACGCAGTATTTT. The encoded protein is CASSPPGRGTQYF.

This clonotype was counted at least ten times. V and J are TRBV7-9 and TRBJ1-1; TRBD1 agrees at 9 bases. The length of the CDR3 is 16 residues. Germline trimming cut 5 bases from V and 6 bases from J; bases unmatched to any gene: 13. Looked up from germline, CDR1 is SEHNR and CDR2 is FQNEAQ (reference sequence). The CDR3 reads CASSALPGQGGAEAFF. CDR3 in DNA: TGTGCCAGCAGCGCATTGCCGGGACAGGGTGGAGCTGAAGCTTTCTTT.

At least ten counts were recorded for this clonotype. V usage is TRBV4-1 and J usage is TRBJ2-3, with 12 nucleotides matching TRBD2. CDR1 and CDR2 (germline): MGHRA, YSYEKL. The CDR3 totals 18 residues. Losses at the gene ends were 1 base for V and 4 bases for J; bases not matched to a gene: 9. In DNA, the CDR3 is TGCGCCAGCAGCCAAGGGGTATCTAGCGGGAGGGGTTCAGATACGCAGTATTTT. Its translation is CASSQGVSSGRGSDTQYF.

This clonotype has ten or more counts. The rearrangement joins TRBV20-1 to TRBJ2-5, with a tentative D call TRBD2 (5 bases). Trimming left V 1 base short and J 2 bases short, with 14 bases between. The CDR3 totals 15 residues. The germline gives CDR1 DFQATT, CDR2 SNEGSKA (reference sequence). For the CDR3, the DNA is TGCAGTGCTAGAGGCCCGTTCACGGGGCAAGAGACCCAGTACTTC. Its protein product is CSARGPFTGQETQYF.

This clonotype was picked up a small number of times. This sequence joins TRBV6-5 and TRBJ1-1; D might be TRBD1 (5 bases). V lost 5 bases and J lost 5, with 18 bases in between. This CDR3 is built from 15 residues. Germline CDR1 is MNHEY and CDR2 is SVGAGI. DNA of the CDR3: TGTGCCAGCAGTACACCGGGGCTTGGGAGGACTGAAGCTTTCTTT. This encodes CASSTPGLGRTEAFF.

There are many counts of this clonotype. The V and J genes are TRBV11-2 and TRBJ2-7, with D unclear. CDR1 SGHAT and CDR2 FQNNGV come from the germline V gene. The germline V and J ends were trimmed by 1 base and 4 bases, with 11 bases remaining between them. This CDR3 is built from 14 residues. Here the CDR3 DNA reads TGTGCCAGCAGCTTAGCGCAGGCCAGTTACGAGCAGTACTTC. It specifies CASSLAQASYEQYF.

This clonotype was observed at least ten times. The V call is TRBV27, the J call TRBJ1-2, with D possibly being TRBD1 (5 bases). The CDR3 is 13 residues long. Per the germline V gene, CDR1 is MNHEY and CDR2 is SMNVEV (reference sequence). V was shortened by 3 bases and J by 4 bases, with 9 bases between the two germline ends. The CDR3 region has the DNA TGTGCCAGCAGTTTGGGGCTGCTCTATGGCTACACCTTC. This codes for CASSLGLLYGYTF.

This clonotype has a count of ten or more. V and J are TRBV11-3 and TRBJ2-1; tentative D call: TRBD2 (6 bases). The CDR3 has 16 residues. Germline lookup yields CDR1 SGHNT and CDR2 YENEEA. Trimming took 1 base from V and 4 from J, leaving 14 bases between them. CDR3: CASSLGGFSGYNEQFF. CDR3 nucleotides: TGTGCCAGCAGCTTAGGGGGGTTTAGCGGTTACAATGAGCAGTTCTTC.

This clonotype was found many times. This rearrangement joins TRBV14 to TRBJ2-3; tentative D call: TRBD2 (6 bases). V was shortened by 1 base and J by 0 bases, with 11 bases between the two germline ends. The CDR3 has 16 residues. Germline values: CDR1 SGHDN, CDR2 FVKESK. CDR3 sequence: CASSQAKLASTDTQYF. CDR3 in DNA: TGTGCCAGCAGCCAAGCGAAACTAGCCAGCACAGATACGCAGTATTTT.

This clonotype was detected ten times or more. The chain uses TRBV5-6 and TRBJ1-2; D unresolved. The CDR3 is 14 residues long. V was clipped by 0 bases and J by 8 bases, with 14 bases between them. The V gene's germline CDR1 is SGHDT and CDR2 YYEEEE. CDR3 amino acids: CASSLGRFVSGYTF. For the CDR3, the DNA is TGTGCCAGCAGCTTGGGACGATTTGTCTCCGGCTACACCTTC.